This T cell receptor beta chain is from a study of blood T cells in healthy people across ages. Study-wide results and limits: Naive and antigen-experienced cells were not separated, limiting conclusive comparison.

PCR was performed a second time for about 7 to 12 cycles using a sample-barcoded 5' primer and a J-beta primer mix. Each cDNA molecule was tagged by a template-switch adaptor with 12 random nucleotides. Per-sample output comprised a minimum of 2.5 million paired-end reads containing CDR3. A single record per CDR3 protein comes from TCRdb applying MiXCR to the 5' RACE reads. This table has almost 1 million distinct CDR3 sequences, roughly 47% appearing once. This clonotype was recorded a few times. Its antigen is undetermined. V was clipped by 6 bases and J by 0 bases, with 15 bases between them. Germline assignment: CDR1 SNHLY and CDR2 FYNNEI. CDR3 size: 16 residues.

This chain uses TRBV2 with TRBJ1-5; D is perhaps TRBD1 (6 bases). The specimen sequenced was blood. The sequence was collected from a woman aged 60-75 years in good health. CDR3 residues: CASSREPGVSNQPQHF. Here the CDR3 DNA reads TGTGCCAGCAGCCGGGAGCCAGGGGTTAGCAATCAGCCCCAGCATTTT.